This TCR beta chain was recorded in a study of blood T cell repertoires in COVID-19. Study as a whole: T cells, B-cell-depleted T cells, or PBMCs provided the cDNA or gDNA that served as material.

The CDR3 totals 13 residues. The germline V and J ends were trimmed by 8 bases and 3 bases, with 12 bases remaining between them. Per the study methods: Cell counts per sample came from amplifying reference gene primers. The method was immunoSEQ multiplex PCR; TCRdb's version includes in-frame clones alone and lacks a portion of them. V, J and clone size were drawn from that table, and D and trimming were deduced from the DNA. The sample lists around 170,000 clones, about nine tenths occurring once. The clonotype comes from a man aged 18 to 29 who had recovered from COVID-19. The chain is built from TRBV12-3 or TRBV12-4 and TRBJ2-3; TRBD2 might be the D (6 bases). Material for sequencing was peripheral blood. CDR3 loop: CASYSGITDTQYF. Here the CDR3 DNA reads TGTGCCAGCTATAGCGGAATAACAGATACGCAGTATTTT.